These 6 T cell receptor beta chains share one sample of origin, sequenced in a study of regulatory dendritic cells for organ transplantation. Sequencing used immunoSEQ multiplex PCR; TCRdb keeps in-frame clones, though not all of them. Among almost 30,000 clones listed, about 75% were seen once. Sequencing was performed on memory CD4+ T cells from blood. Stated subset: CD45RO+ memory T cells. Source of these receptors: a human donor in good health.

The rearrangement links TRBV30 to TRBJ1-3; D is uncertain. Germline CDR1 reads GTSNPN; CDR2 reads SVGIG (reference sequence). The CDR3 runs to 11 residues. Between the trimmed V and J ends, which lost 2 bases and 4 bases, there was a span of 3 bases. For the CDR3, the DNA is TGTGCCTGGAGTTCGGGAAACACCATATATTTT. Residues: CAWSSGNTIYF.

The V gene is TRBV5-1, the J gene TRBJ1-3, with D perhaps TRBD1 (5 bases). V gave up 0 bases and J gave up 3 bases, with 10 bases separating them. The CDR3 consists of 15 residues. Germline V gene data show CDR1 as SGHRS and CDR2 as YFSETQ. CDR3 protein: CASSLGGTDGNTIYF. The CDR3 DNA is TGCGCCAGCAGCTTGGGTGGGACGGATGGAAACACCATATATTTT.

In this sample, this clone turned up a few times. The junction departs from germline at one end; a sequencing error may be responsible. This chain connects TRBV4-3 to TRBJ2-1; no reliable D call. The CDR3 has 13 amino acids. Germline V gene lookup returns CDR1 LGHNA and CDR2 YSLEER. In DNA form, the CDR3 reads TGCGCCAGCAGCCAAGATCTTGGGTCCCTCACGGTCTTC. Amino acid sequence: CASSQDLGSLTVF.

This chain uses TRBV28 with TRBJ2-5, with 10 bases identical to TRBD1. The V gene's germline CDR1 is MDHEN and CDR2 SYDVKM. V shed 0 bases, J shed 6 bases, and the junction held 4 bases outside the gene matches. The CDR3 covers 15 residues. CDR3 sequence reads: CASSLWGTGDQTQYF. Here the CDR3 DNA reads TGTGCCAGCAGTTTATGGGGGACAGGGGATCAGACCCAGTACTTC.

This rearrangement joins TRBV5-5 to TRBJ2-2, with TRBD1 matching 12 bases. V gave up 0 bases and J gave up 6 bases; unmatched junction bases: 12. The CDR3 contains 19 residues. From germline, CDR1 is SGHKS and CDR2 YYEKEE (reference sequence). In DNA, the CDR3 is TGTGCCAGCAGCTTGGGTGGGACAGGGGGCGCGGGGTCCTCCGGGGAGCTGTTTTTT. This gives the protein CASSLGGTGGAGSSGELFF.

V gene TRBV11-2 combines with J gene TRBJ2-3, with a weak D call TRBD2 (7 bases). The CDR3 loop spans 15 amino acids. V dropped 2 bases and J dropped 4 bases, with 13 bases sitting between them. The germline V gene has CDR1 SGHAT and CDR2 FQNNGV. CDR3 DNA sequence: TGTGCCAGCAGCTTAAAGGGCGGGGGCTCAGATACGCAGTATTTT. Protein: CASSLKGGGSDTQYF.